Listed here are 9 T cell receptor beta chains from one sample, sequenced in a study of blood T cells in healthy people across ages. A J-beta primer mix and a sample-barcoded 5' primer were used in a second PCR of about 7 to 12 cycles. TCRdb called the 5' RACE reads again in MiXCR, with one record for every CDR3 protein. The repertoire consists of approximately 730,000 distinct CDR3 sequences, with 43% occurring once and the leading ten covering 20% to 25%. Sequencing was done on a sample of blood. The receptor source for this set is a woman aged 55-70 years in good health.

Worth noting for this clonotype: A much larger clone differs from this one at a single base, so this may be a read error. The V call is TRBV13, the J call TRBJ2-1, with a tentative D call TRBD2 (7 bases). The V gene's germline CDR1 is PRHDT and CDR2 FYEKMQ (reference sequence). The V and J ends lost 5 bases and 13 bases respectively, with 27 bases between them. The CDR3 has 16 amino acids. CDR3 amino acids: CASSLQAGARRETQFF. Written as DNA, the CDR3 is TGTGCCAGCAGCCTACAGGCGGGGGCGCGTAGGGAGACCCAGTTCTTC.

The chain recombines TRBV15 with TRBJ1-2; a possible D gene is TRBD1 (5 bases). The ends were cut back, 1 base at V and 6 bases at J, with 12 bases in the middle. The germline CDR1 and CDR2 sequences are LNHNV and YYDKDF (reference sequence). CDR3 size: 14 residues. CDR3 in amino acids: CATSRADRDHGYTF. For the CDR3, the DNA is TGTGCCACCAGCAGAGCTGACCGGGACCATGGCTACACCTTC.

There are a few counts of this clonotype. V is TRBV12-3 or TRBV12-4 and J is TRBJ2-4; 9 bases map to TRBD2. The J call is in doubt because the DNA end fits TRBJ2-7 better. This CDR3 region has 14 residues. CDR3 in amino acids: CASRVSGREVEQYF. CDR3 coding DNA: TGTGCCAGCAGAGTTAGCGGGAGAGAGGTCGAGCAGTACTTC.

The chain uses TRBV14 and TRBJ2-3; D uncertain. Between the trimmed V and J ends, which lost 4 bases and 3 bases, there was a span of 11 bases. The germline CDR1 and CDR2 sequences are SGHDN and FVKESK. CDR3 length: 14 amino acids. The CDR3 sequence is CASSLLLSTDTQYF. CDR3 coding DNA: TGTGCCAGCAGCCTGCTGCTTTCAACAGATACGCAGTATTTT.

This clonotype occurred a few times. This chain connects TRBV20-1 to TRBJ1-5, with D possibly matching TRBD1 (5 bases). CDR1 is DFQATT and CDR2 is SNEGSKA in the germline V gene (reference sequence). Deletions cut 0 bases from V and 7 bases from J, with 19 bases between. CDR3 size: 16 residues. The CDR3 region is CSARDGTYRSGQPQHF. The CDR3 DNA follows: TGCAGTGCTAGAGATGGGACCTACAGGTCCGGGCAGCCCCAGCATTTT.

The chain combines TRBV20-1 with TRBJ2-3, with 10 bases fitting TRBD2. The CDR3 runs 14 residues. The trim removed 6 bases at V and 4 bases at J, leaving 7 bases unmatched. Germline V gene data show CDR1 as DFQATT and CDR2 as SNEGSKA (reference sequence). In DNA form, the CDR3 reads TGCAGTGCCCAGCGGGAGGGCGGTTCAGATACGCAGTATTTT. Encoded protein: CSAQREGGSDTQYF.

In its sample, this clonotype is large (0.1 to 1%). The chain couples TRBV7-9 to TRBJ2-1, with D tentatively TRBD2 (5 bases). CDR3 length: 14 residues. Germline CDR1 is SEHNR and CDR2 is FQNEAQ (reference sequence). V lost 6 bases to trimming and J lost 7 bases, with 16 bases between them. The CDR3 region has the DNA TGTGCCAGCAGTTCAGCCCAAGGCGGGAATGAGCAGTTCTTC. Protein product: CASSSAQGGNEQFF.

The genes are TRBV7-9 and TRBJ1-2; 8 bases are shared with TRBD1. Looked up from germline, CDR1 is SEHNR and CDR2 is FQNEAQ (reference sequence). Trimming took 9 bases from V and 3 from J; bases not matched to a gene: 9. The CDR3 has 14 amino acids. The DNA of the CDR3 is TGTGCCAGTACGACAGGGGCACGTTACTATGGCTACACCTTC. Protein sequence: CASTTGARYYGYTF.

This chain uses TRBV12-3 or TRBV12-4 with TRBJ2-7, with 7 bases identical to TRBD1. This CDR3 region has 14 residues. V shed 6 bases, J shed 6 bases, and the junction held 11 bases outside the gene matches. In DNA form, the CDR3 reads TGTGCCAGCAGACCTCCCGGACAGGCGGGCGAGCAGTACTTC. This encodes CASRPPGQAGEQYF.